This entry is about one T cell receptor beta chain. Its antigen is not known. The data derive from a study of cytomegalovirus exposure and HLA in healthy donors. Points from the study as a whole: Published work reported that the classifier diagnosed cytomegalovirus status with high specificity and sensitivity.

Germline-derived CDR1 and CDR2 are SGHTA and FQGNSA. With 2 bases removed from V and 5 bases from J, the gap between germline ends came to 13 bases. This CDR3 region has 15 residues. The study ran its PCR with 60 Vbeta and 13 Jbeta primers. The assay was immunoSEQ multiplex PCR, and TCRdb's table has in-frame clones only and misses some. Among around 180,000 clones listed, 80% were seen once. Sequencing used PBMCs. The gene calls are TRBV7-2 and TRBJ1-5; tentatively, D is TRBD1 (6 bases). The clonotype comes from a man aged 35-49 years in good health and CMV-seronegative. The CDR3 spells CASSLPDRGYQPQHF. The CDR3 DNA reads TGTGCCAGCAGCTTACCGGACAGAGGCTATCAGCCCCAGCATTTT.